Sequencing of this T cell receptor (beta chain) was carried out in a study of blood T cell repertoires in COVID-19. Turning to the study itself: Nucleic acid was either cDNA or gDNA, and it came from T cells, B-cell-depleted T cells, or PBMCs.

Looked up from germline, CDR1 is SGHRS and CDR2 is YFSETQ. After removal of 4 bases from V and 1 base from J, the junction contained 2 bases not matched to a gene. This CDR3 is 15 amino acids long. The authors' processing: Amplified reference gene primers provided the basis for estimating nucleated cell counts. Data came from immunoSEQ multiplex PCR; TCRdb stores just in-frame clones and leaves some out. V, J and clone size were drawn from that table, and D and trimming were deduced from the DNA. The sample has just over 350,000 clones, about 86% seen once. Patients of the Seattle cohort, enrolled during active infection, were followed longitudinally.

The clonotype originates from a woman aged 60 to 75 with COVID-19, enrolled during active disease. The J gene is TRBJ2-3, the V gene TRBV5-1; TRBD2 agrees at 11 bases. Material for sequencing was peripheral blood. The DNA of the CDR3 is TGCGCCAGCAGCCCGACTAGCGGGGGCACAGATACGCAGTATTTT. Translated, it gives CASSPTSGGTDTQYF.